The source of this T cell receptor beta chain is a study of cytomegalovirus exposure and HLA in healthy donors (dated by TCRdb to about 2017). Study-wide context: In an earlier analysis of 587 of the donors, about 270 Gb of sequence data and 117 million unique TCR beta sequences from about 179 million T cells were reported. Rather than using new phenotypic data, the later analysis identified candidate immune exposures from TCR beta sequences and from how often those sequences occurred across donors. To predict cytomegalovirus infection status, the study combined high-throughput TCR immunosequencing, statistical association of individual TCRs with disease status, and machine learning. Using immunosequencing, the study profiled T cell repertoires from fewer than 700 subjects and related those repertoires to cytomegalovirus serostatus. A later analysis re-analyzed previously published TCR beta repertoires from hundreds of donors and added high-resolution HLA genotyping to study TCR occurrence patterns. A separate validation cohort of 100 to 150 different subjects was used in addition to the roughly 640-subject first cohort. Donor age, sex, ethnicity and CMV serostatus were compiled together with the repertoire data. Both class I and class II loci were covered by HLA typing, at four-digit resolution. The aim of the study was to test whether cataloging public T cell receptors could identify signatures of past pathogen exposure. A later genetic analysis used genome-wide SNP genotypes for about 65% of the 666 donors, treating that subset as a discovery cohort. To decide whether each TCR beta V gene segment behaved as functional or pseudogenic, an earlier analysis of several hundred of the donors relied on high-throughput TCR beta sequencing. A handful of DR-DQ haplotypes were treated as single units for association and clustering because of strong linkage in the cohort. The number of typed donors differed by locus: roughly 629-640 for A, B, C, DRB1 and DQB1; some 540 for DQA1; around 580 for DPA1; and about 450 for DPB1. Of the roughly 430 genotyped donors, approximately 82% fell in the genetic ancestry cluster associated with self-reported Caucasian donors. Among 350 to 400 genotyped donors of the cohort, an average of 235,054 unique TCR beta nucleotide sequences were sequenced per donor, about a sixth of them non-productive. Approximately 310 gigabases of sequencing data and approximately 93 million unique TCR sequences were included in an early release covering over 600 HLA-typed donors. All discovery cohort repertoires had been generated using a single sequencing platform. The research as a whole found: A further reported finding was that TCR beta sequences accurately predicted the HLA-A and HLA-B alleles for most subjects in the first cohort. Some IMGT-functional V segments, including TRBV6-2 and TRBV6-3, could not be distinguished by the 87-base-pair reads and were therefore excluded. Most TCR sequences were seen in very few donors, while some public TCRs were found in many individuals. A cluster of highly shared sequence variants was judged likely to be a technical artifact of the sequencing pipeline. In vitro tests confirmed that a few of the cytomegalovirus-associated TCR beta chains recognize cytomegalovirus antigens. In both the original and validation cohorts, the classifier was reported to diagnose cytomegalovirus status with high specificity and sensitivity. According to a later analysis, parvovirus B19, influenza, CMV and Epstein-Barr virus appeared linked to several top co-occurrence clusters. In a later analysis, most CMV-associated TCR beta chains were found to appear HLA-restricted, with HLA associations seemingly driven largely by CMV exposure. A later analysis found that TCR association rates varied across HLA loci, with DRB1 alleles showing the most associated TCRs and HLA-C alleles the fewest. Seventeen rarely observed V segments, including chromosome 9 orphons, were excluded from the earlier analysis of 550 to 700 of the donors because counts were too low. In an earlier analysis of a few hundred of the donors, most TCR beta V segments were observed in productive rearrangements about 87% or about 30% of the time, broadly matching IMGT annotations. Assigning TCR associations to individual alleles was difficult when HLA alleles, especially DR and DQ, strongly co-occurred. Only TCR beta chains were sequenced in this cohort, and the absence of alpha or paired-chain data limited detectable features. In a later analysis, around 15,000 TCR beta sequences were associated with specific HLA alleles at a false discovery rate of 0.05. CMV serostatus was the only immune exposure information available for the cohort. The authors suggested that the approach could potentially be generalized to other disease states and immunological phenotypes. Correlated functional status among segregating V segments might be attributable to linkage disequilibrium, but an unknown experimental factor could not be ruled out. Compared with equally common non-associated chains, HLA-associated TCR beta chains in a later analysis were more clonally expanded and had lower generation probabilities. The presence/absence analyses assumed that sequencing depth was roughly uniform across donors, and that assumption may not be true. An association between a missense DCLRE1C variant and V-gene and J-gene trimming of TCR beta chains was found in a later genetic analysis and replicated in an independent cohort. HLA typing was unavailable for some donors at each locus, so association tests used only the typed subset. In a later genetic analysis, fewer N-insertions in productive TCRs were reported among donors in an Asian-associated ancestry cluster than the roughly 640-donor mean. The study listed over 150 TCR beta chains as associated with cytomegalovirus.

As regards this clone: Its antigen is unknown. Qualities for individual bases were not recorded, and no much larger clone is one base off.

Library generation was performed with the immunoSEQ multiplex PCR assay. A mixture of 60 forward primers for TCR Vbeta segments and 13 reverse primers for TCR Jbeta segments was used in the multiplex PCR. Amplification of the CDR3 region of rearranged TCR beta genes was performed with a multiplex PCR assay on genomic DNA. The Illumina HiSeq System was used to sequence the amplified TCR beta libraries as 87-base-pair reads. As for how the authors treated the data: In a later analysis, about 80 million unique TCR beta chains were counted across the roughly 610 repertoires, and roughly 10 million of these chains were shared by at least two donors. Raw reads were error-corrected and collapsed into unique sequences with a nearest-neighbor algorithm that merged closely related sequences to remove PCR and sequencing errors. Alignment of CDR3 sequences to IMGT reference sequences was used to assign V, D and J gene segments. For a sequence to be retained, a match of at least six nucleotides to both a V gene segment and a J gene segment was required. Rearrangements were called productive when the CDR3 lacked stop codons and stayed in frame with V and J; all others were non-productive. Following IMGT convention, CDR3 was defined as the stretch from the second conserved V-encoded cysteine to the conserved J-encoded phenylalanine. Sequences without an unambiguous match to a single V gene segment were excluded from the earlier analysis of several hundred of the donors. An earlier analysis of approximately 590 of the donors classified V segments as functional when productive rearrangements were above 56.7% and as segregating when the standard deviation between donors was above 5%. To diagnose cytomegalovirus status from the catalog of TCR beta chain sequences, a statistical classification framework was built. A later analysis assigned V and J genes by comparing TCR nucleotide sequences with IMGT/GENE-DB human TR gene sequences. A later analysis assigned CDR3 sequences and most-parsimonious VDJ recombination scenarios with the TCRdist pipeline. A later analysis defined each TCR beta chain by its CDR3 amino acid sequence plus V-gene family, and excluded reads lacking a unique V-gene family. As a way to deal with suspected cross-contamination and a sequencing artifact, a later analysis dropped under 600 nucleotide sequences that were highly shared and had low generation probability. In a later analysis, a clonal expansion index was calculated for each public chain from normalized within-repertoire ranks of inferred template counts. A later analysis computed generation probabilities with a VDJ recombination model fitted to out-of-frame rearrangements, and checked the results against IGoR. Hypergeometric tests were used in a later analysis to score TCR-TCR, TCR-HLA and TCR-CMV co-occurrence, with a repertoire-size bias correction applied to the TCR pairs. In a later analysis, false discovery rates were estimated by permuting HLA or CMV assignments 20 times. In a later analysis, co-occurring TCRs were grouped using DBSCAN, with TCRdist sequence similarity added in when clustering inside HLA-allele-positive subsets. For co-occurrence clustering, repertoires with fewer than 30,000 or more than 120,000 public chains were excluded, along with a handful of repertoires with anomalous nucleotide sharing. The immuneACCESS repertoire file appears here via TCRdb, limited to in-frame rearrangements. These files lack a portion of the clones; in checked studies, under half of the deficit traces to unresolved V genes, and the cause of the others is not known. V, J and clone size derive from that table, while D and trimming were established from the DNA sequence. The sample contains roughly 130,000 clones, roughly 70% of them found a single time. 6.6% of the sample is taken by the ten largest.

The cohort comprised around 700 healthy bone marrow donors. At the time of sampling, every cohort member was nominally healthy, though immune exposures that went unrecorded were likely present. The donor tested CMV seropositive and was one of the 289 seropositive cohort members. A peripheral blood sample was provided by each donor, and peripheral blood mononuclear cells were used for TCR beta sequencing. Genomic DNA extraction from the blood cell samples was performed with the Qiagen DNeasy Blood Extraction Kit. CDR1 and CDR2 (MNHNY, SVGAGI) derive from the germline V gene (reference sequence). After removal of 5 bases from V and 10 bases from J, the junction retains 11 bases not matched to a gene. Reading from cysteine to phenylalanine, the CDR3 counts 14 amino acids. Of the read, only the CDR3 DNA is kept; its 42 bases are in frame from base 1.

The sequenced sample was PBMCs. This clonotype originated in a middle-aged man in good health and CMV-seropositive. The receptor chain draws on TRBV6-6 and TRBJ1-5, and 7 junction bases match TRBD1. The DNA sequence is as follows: TGTGCCAGCAGTCCACAGGGGCTCCATATTCCCCAGCATTTT. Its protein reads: CASSPQGLHIPQHF.